This T cell receptor (beta chain) was sequenced for a study of breast tumors, draining lymph nodes, adjacent tissues. TCRdb re-called the multiplex PCR reads with MiXCR, one entry per CDR3 protein. The sample consists of roughly 220,000 distinct CDR3 sequences, around 34% of them appearing once. Many counts were recorded for this clonotype. This CDR3 spans 14 amino acids. The germline V gene encodes CDR1 KGHDR and CDR2 SFDVKD. Between the trimmed V and J ends, which lost 5 bases and 1 base, there was a span of 8 bases. Axillary draining lymph nodes of breast cancer patients supplied the node samples. This receptor was identified in a female donor with breast cancer. Some clones in this sample may be carry-over from other donors' samples. The chain carries TRBV24-1 and TRBJ1-5; unclear D gene. The sequenced sample consisted of axillary lymph node tissue. In DNA form, the CDR3 reads TGTGCCACCAGTGGGACGGGGAGCAATCAGCCCCAGCATTTT. This encodes CATSGTGSNQPQHF.